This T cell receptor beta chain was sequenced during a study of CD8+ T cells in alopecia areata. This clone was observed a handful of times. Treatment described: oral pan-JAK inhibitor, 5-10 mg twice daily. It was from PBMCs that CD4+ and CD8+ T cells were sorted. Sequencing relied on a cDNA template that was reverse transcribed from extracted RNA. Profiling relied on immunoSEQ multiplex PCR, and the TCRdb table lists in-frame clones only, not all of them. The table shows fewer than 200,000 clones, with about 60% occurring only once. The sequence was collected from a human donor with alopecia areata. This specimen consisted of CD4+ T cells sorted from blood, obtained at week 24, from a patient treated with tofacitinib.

CDR3 amino acids: CASSLRLGSEQYF. In DNA form, the CDR3 reads TGTGCCAGCAGCTTACGGCTAGGTAGTGAGCAGTACTTC. The J gene is TRBJ2-7, the V gene TRBV5-6; no firm D call. V was clipped by 2 bases and J by 7 bases, with 13 bases between them. This CDR3 is 13 amino acids long. Germline CDR1 SGHDT, CDR2 YYEEEE.